The clone carrying this T cell receptor beta chain was counted a single time. Repertoires were generated with immunoSEQ multiplex PCR, while TCRdb's copy carries only in-frame clones and drops some. The sample carries approximately 180,000 clones, more than 75% recorded once. The data originate from a study of blood T cell repertoires in COVID-19. Germline V gene sequence: CDR1 SGDLS, CDR2 YYNGEE. V lost 3 bases to trimming and J lost 4 bases; unmatched junction nucleotides: 4. The CDR3 consists of 16 residues. The chain is built from TRBV9 and TRBJ2-3, with 14 nucleotides matching TRBD2. Sequenced sample: peripheral blood. The source of this sequence is a person between 65 and 80 years old with COVID-19, enrolled during active disease. CDR3 region: CASSEGLAGAADTQYF. Written as DNA, the CDR3 is TGTGCCAGCAGCGAGGGACTAGCGGGAGCAGCAGATACGCAGTATTTT.